The next 19 T cell receptor beta chains were all read from a single sample in a study of human T cells and chemical hapten exposure (dated by TCRdb to the early 2020s). Reading the label with the study, this specimen's time point is: pre-sensitization, week 0. According to the study, the label for this sample's treatment or condition signals: therapeutic diphenylcyclopropenone sensitization with weekly scalp DPC. Receptors were amplified or captured by RACE. The instrument given in TCRdb is NextSeq 500. The raw public data were reprocessed by TCRdb itself: fastp quality trimming at Q25, MiXCR clonotype calling, in-frame beta chains only. Every entry covers one CDR3 protein and lists the most common genes and DNA from its rows. The sample table holds 350,000 to 450,000 distinct CDR3 sequences, of which 4% to 6% were seen once. The ten top clones hold around 2.6% of the sample. This material consisted of whole blood, taken in connection with sensitization to the hapten diphenylcyclopropenone (DPC). The receptors derive from a woman aged 45-60 years with alopecia areata. Some clones in this sample may be carry-over from other donors' samples.

Many counts were recorded for this clonotype. The V gene is TRBV6-5, the J gene TRBJ2-1, with TRBD1 identical over 11 bases. The CDR3 covers 17 residues. Unmatched junction bases numbered 12, after V lost 6 bases and J lost 5 bases. Germline lookup yields CDR1 MNHEY and CDR2 SVGAGI. This chain's CDR3 is CASSELTGTGGDNEQFF. CDR3 nucleotide sequence: TGTGCCAGCAGCGAACTAACCGGGACAGGGGGGGACAATGAGCAGTTCTTC.

V gene TRBV5-6 combines with J gene TRBJ1-1; D not resolved. CDR3 length: 12 amino acids. Germline V CDR1 and CDR2: SGHDT, YYEEEE. The germline V and J ends were trimmed by 6 bases and 6 bases, with 12 bases remaining between them. In DNA form, the CDR3 reads TGTGCCAGCAACCCGGTCGGCGCTGAAGCTTTCTTT. This gives the protein CASNPVGAEAFF.

Ten or more counts support this clonotype. The chain links TRBV11-2 to TRBJ2-5, with 8 nucleotides matching TRBD2. V shed 4 bases, J shed 5 bases, and the junction held 6 bases outside the gene matches. Germline V lookup: CDR1 SGHAT, CDR2 FQNNGV. This CDR3 is 14 amino acids long. CDR3 region: CASSSARGGETQYF. Here the CDR3 DNA reads TGTGCCAGCAGCTCCGCCCGGGGGGGGGAGACCCAGTACTTC.

Concerning this clonotype itself: A read error may explain this, as a much larger clone is one base away. This rearrangement joins TRBV3-1 to TRBJ2-2; D uncertain. The CDR3 totals 15 residues. V lost 4 bases, J lost 4 bases, and 13 bases lay in between. Germline loops: CDR1 LGHDT, CDR2 YNNKEL (reference sequence). CDR3 in amino acids: CASSPPPWGTGELFF. The CDR3 DNA sequence: TGTGCCAGCAGCCCTCCCCCCTGGGGCACCGGGGAGCTGTTTTTT.

This clonotype has a handful of counts. The chain links TRBV7-2 to TRBJ1-4; 7 bases agree with TRBD1. V shed 4 bases, J shed 8 bases, and the junction held 10 bases outside the gene matches. CDR1 SGHTA and CDR2 FQGNSA come from the germline V gene. This CDR3 comprises 15 residues. In nucleotides, the CDR3 is TGTGCCAGCAGCTCCAGACAGGGAGGAGGAGAAAAACTGTTTTTT. It translates to CASSSRQGGGEKLFF.

Many counts were recorded for this clonotype. The chain joins TRBV7-2 to TRBJ2-3, with 7 bases fitting TRBD1. CDR3 size: 15 residues. Germline V lookup: CDR1 SGHTA, CDR2 FQGNSA. The trim removed 4 bases at V and 3 bases at J, leaving 7 bases unmatched. CDR3 sequence: CASSSRQGATDTQYF. The CDR3 DNA is TGTGCCAGCAGCTCTAGACAGGGAGCGACAGATACGCAGTATTTT.

This clonotype was seen many times. The J gene is TRBJ2-3, the V gene TRBV6-5, with D possibly called TRBD1 or TRBD2 (5 bases each). V lost 6 bases to trimming and J lost 2 bases, with 15 bases between them. The germline CDR1 and CDR2 sequences are MNHEY and SVGAGI. The CDR3 extends over 15 amino acids. The DNA of the CDR3 is TGTGCCAGCAGCCTCCGGGGACGCTACACAGATACGCAGTATTTT. Residues: CASSLRGRYTDTQYF.

In this sample, this clonotype turned up many times. The rearrangement joins TRBV6-2 or TRBV6-3 to TRBJ2-3; D is perhaps TRBD1 (5 bases). This CDR3 has 13 residues. V was shortened by 4 bases and J by 6 bases, with 11 bases between the two germline ends. CDR1 and CDR2 (germline): MNHEY, SVGEGT. The CDR3 protein is CASSLGRVDTQYF. In DNA, the CDR3 is TGTGCCAGCAGTTTGGGCAGGGTGGATACGCAGTATTTT.

Only a few counts were recorded for this clonotype. The V call is TRBV24-1, the J call TRBJ2-1; the match to TRBD1 covers 7 bases. V lost 3 bases and J lost 4; bases outside the gene matches: 8. Germline CDR1 KGHDR, CDR2 SFDVKD. There are 16 residues in the CDR3. The CDR3 bases are TGTGCCACCAGTGATCCACAGGGGAACACGTACAATGAGCAGTTCTTC. It translates to CATSDPQGNTYNEQFF.

This clonotype was seen repeatedly, ten times or more. A read error may produce the germline difference seen at one junction end. This chain links TRBV4-1 with TRBJ2-7; 11 nucleotides line up with TRBD2. Germline assignment: CDR1 MGHRA and CDR2 YSYEKL. This CDR3 is built from 15 residues. CDR3 residues: CASSRTSGGSYEQYF. CDR3 coding DNA: TGTGCCAGCAGCCGAACTAGCGGGGGCTCCTACGAGCAGTACTTC.

This clonotype was seen ten or more times. The chain is built from TRBV6-2 or TRBV6-3 and TRBJ2-7; maybe TRBD2 (5 bases). Germline CDR1 MNHEY, CDR2 SVGEGT. V shed 4 bases and J shed 6 bases, with 16 bases lying between them. The CDR3 totals 14 residues. CDR3 coding DNA: TGTGCCAGCAGTTCCCAACTGGGAGCTCGCGAGCAGTACTTC. Translated, it gives CASSSQLGAREQYF.

This clonotype was detected many times. One end of the junction fails to match germline, which may point to a read error. The J gene is TRBJ2-3, the V gene TRBV5-1; 11 bases agree with TRBD2. Per the germline V gene, CDR1 is SGHRS and CDR2 is YFSETQ. The CDR3 has 14 residues. CDR3 amino acids: CASSPGLAADTQYF. Written as DNA, the CDR3 is TGTGCCAGCAGCCCGGGACTAGCGGCAGATACGCAGTATTTT.

This clonotype was observed at least ten times. This chain joins TRBV28 and TRBJ2-7; TRBD2 agrees at 7 bases. J lost 6 bases, V lost 5 bases, and 10 bases had no gene match. The CDR3 covers 14 residues. In germline, CDR1 is MDHEN, CDR2 SYDVKM. The chain's CDR3 is CASSPGLVGTEQYF. The CDR3 bases are TGTGCCAGCAGTCCAGGACTAGTTGGAACCGAGCAGTACTTC.

This clonotype was picked up a small number of times. The genes are TRBV6-5 and TRBJ2-7, with TRBD1 identical over 8 bases. Germline V lookup: CDR1 MNHEY, CDR2 SVGAGI. The V segment lost 2 bases and the J segment 3 bases; nucleotides outside the gene matches: 3. The CDR3 runs to 14 residues. CDR3 sequence: CASSYRTGRYEQYF. For the CDR3, the DNA is TGTGCCAGCAGTTACAGGACAGGGCGCTACGAGCAGTACTTC.

This clonotype was counted many times. The chain couples TRBV6-2 or TRBV6-3 to TRBJ1-2, with D maybe TRBD1 (6 bases). The germline V gene has CDR1 MNHEY and CDR2 SVGEGT. The CDR3 loop spans 16 amino acids. V was shortened by 0 bases and J by 6 bases, with 17 bases between the two germline ends. CDR3 DNA: TGTGCCAGCAGTTACTCCCGATCCAGGGGCGGAGATGGCTACACCTTC. Its protein is CASSYSRSRGGDGYTF.

This clonotype was recorded at least ten times. This chain links TRBV18 with TRBJ1-1; the match to TRBD1 covers 7 bases. Looked up from germline, CDR1 is KGHSH and CDR2 is LQKENI. CDR3 length: 14 amino acids. V dropped 5 bases and J dropped 1; count of bases not matched to a gene: 4. The CDR3 here is CASSEGQTNTEAFF. The CDR3 nucleotides are TGTGCCAGCTCAGAGGGACAGACGAACACTGAAGCTTTCTTT.

A remark on this clonotype: Here the CDR3 omits its conserved ending phenylalanine or tryptophan, so a read error is the likely source. V usage is TRBV6-5 and J usage is TRBJ2-6, with TRBD2 matching over 10 bases. There are 16 residues in the CDR3. Per the germline V gene, CDR1 is MNHEY and CDR2 is SVGAGI. With 6 bases clipped from V and 4 bases from J, the junction kept 6 bases outside the gene matches. The CDR3 DNA is TGTGCCAGCAGCTTAGCGGGAGGTTACGGGGCCAACGTCCTGACTTCC. As protein: CASSLAGGYGANVLTS.

This clonotype was found many times. The chain recombines TRBV3-1 with TRBJ1-2; D might be TRBD1 (6 bases). Trimming took 4 bases from V and 4 from J, leaving 16 bases between them. CDR3 length equals 15 residues. CDR1 LGHDT and CDR2 YNNKEL come from the germline V gene (reference sequence). The DNA of the CDR3 is TGTGCCAGCAGCCCCCACCCAGGGGAGCTCTATGGCTACACCTTC. Translating gives CASSPHPGELYGYTF.

A few counts support this clonotype. The chain recombines TRBV5-6 with TRBJ2-7; perhaps TRBD1 as D (5 bases). CDR3 length: 14 residues. V was shortened by 0 bases and J by 4 bases, with 11 bases between the two germline ends. The V gene's germline CDR1 is SGHDT and CDR2 YYEEEE. CDR3 sequence: CASSLGTNLYEQYF. Here the CDR3 DNA reads TGTGCCAGCAGCTTGGGGACAAATCTTTACGAGCAGTACTTC.